This T cell receptor beta chain was identified in a study of blood T cell repertoires in COVID-19. Whole-study context: Samples of COVID-19 (acute and convalescent) were obtained from the United States, Italy and Spain.

This clone was counted a single time. Sequencing was performed with immunoSEQ multiplex PCR; in TCRdb, only in-frame clones are kept and a portion is missing. The sample yields fewer than 250,000 clones, just under 90% seen once. The CDR3 loop spans 17 amino acids. V gave up 5 bases and J gave up 4 bases, with 20 bases separating them. CDR1 and CDR2 from the germline V gene are SGHTA and FQGTGA. The sample was PBMCs or T cells enriched from blood (not recorded which). The rearrangement links TRBV7-3 to TRBJ2-2, with D maybe TRBD2 (6 bases). This clonotype was sampled from a man aged 50 to 59 who had been exposed to COVID-19. CDR3 in amino acids: CASSPTTLAWGTGELFF. CDR3 bases: TGTGCCAGCAGCCCCACCACGCTAGCGTGGGGCACCGGGGAGCTGTTTTTT.